This T cell receptor beta chain was sequenced in a study of cytomegalovirus exposure and HLA in healthy donors. Study outcomes and limitations: Among TCR sequences, most were rare, though some public TCRs appeared in many donors. A later analysis showed TCR association rates differing by HLA locus, peaking at DRB1 and lowest at HLA-C. Cytomegalovirus association was listed for about 170 TCR beta chains.

In the case of this clone: Its antigen remains unknown.

This CDR3 has 13 amino acids. CDR1 MNHNS and CDR2 SASEGT come from the germline V gene. The V gene lost 8 bases and the J gene lost 7 bases, with 15 bases spanning the gap. PCR was performed using 60 Vbeta and 13 Jbeta primers. Method: immunoSEQ multiplex PCR; TCRdb's copy keeps in-frame clones and lacks some. This table holds about 170,000 clones, 75% to 90% found once. The chain recombines TRBV6-1 with TRBJ1-5; TRBD1 is a possible D gene (6 bases). This TCR was sampled from a male donor in good health and CMV-seronegative. The sequencing sample was made of PBMCs. The CDR3 reads CASGGGGHQPQHF. CDR3 DNA sequence: TGTGCCAGCGGAGGGGGGGGGCACCAGCCCCAGCATTTT.